Each of the 17 T cell receptor beta chains below was sequenced from the same sample in a study of molecular identifiers for immune sequencing clone quantification. TCRdb ran MiXCR on the PCR reads and lists one entry per CDR3 protein. Among over 300,000 distinct CDR3 sequences listed, roughly 24% were seen once. The source material was naive CD8+ T cells from blood, with Jurkat cell RNA spiked in. The sample's subset: FACS-sorted CD8+CD4-CCR7+CD45RA+ naive T cells. These receptors all come from a human donor in good health. Some libraries in this study had Jurkat cell RNA spiked in.

In its sample, this clonotype was seen a few times. The genes are TRBV13 and TRBJ2-3; either TRBD1 or TRBD2 may supply D (5 bases each). V was pared by 5 bases and J by 6 bases, with 15 bases between. Germline V gene data show CDR1 as PRHDT and CDR2 as FYEKMQ (reference sequence). This CDR3 is built from 14 residues. The DNA for the CDR3 is TGTGCCAGCAGCCCCCAACAGGACTTTGATACGCAGTATTTT. The encoded protein is CASSPQQDFDTQYF.

A remark on this clonotype: Sequence at one end of the junction differs from germline and may be a read error. This chain connects TRBV28 to TRBJ2-3; no reliable D call. The germline V gene encodes CDR1 MDHEN and CDR2 SYDVKM. The CDR3 runs 12 residues. Written as DNA, the CDR3 is TGTGTCAGCAGTCCTTACACAGATACGCAGTATTTT. The encoded protein is CVSSPYTDTQYF.

This clonotype was counted at least ten times. The J gene is TRBJ1-1, the V gene TRBV28, with D hard to call. The V end lost 8 bases, the J end lost 5 bases, and 12 bases lay between the germline ends. The CDR3 sequence is 12 residues long. Germline CDR1 is MDHEN and CDR2 is SYDVKM. The CDR3, as DNA: TGTGCCAGCGGACTCGGGGTTACTGAAGCTTTCTTT. Amino acid sequence: CASGLGVTEAFF.

This clonotype was found many times. V usage is TRBV27 and J usage is TRBJ2-7, with a weak D call TRBD2 (6 bases). Germline V gene data show CDR1 as MNHEY and CDR2 as SMNVEV (reference sequence). V lost 3 bases to trimming and J lost 7 bases, with 16 bases between them. This CDR3 has 14 residues. CDR3 protein: CASSFGPGVGEQYF. Here the CDR3 DNA reads TGTGCCAGCAGTTTCGGACCGGGAGTTGGGGAGCAGTACTTC.

This clonotype was observed at least ten times. CDR3 bases: TGCGCCAGCAGTTCAGCTAGTGAAGCTTTCTTT. This codes for CASSSASEAFF. The chain combines TRBV4-1 with TRBJ1-1; D unresolved. V was shortened by 6 bases and J by 7 bases, with 9 bases between the two germline ends. Germline CDR1 reads MGHRA; CDR2 reads YSYEKL. The CDR3 totals 11 residues.

This clonotype was counted only a few times. The V call is TRBV6-2 or TRBV6-3, the J call TRBJ2-7; D unresolved. Per the germline V gene, CDR1 is MNHEY and CDR2 is SVGEGT. V was trimmed by 2 bases and J by 4 bases, leaving 18 bases between them. This CDR3 is 16 amino acids long. CDR3 protein: CASSYGTQVGSYEQYF. CDR3 nucleotide sequence: TGTGCCAGCAGTTACGGTACCCAGGTGGGGTCTTACGAGCAGTACTTC.

V usage is TRBV5-6 and J usage is TRBJ2-3; D unresolved. CDR1 and CDR2 from the germline V gene are SGHDT and YYEEEE. The germline V and J ends were trimmed by 2 bases and 2 bases, with 15 bases remaining between them. The CDR3 has 16 amino acids. CDR3 DNA: TGTGCCAGCAGCTTAAATACGGCCATCTTCACAGATACGCAGTATTTT. This encodes CASSLNTAIFTDTQYF. The variable domain in full, with the rest retrieved from reference TRBV5-6 and TRBJ2-3, is DAGVTQSPTHLIKTRGQQVTLRCSPKSGHDTVSWYQQALGQGPQFIFQYYEEEERQRGNFPDRFSGHQFPNYSSELNVNALLLGDSALYLCASSLNTAIFTDTQYFGPGTRLTVL.

Note on this clonotype: A junction boundary mismatches the germline segment, possibly from a read error. The rearrangement links TRBV19 to TRBJ2-6; D might be TRBD2 (5 bases). CDR1 and CDR2 from the germline V gene are LNHDA and SQIVND (reference sequence). The CDR3 consists of 13 residues. The CDR3 region has the DNA TGTGCCGGTAGCGTCTCTGGGGCCAACGTCCTGACTTTC. This encodes CAGSVSGANVLTF.

This clonotype was seen at least ten times. The CDR3 region has the DNA TGCGCCAGCAGCTATATCACAGATACGCAGTATTTT. Encoded protein: CASSYITDTQYF. The chain combines TRBV4-3 with TRBJ2-3; no reliable D call. The CDR3 totals 12 residues. V was trimmed by 5 bases and J by 2 bases, leaving 5 bases between them. CDR1 and CDR2 from the germline V gene are LGHNA and YSLEER.

For this clonotype: This may be a read error: a much more frequent sequence differs by one nucleotide. The chain links TRBV13 to TRBJ2-5, with 8 positions matching TRBD1. There are 13 residues in the CDR3. Per germline, CDR1 PRHDT and CDR2 FYEKMQ (reference sequence). CDR3 loop: CASSSGQEEPQYF. The CDR3 DNA follows: TGTGCCAGCAGCTCGGGACAGGAAGAGCCCCAGTACTTC.

This clonotype has a count of ten or more. The chain couples TRBV19 to TRBJ2-4; the D is unclear. Germline assignment: CDR1 LNHDA and CDR2 SQIVND (reference sequence). V lost 6 bases and J 0 bases, leaving 21 bases between the germline ends. This CDR3 spans 18 amino acids. The CDR3 loop is CASSSGSILAIAKNIQYF. Written as DNA, the CDR3 is TGTGCCAGTAGCTCCGGGTCAATTCTGGCCATAGCCAAAAACATTCAGTACTTC. The whole variable domain, filled in from reference TRBV19 and TRBJ2-4, reads DGGITQSPKYLFRKEGQNVTLSCEQNLNHDAMYWYRQDPGQGLRLIYYSQIVNDFQKGDIAEGYSVSREKKESFPLTVTSAQKNPTAFYLCASSSGSILAIAKNIQYFGAGTRLSVL.

For this clonotype: This could be a read error, since a much larger clone is one nucleotide away. This chain joins TRBV29-1 and TRBJ1-3; D gene uncertain. CDR1 and CDR2 from the germline V gene are SQVTM and ANQGSEA. The V end was cut by 1 base, the J end by 0 bases, with 16 bases between. The CDR3 spans 17 residues. CDR3 loop: CSVEGDGREASGNTIYF. CDR3 in DNA: TGCAGCGTTGAAGGGGATGGTCGGGAAGCCTCTGGAAACACCATATATTTT.

About this clonotype: At one boundary the junction diverges from the germline segment, which might be a read error. J is TRBJ2-2 and V is TRBV29-1, with D maybe TRBD2 (5 bases). This CDR3 is built from 15 residues. Per germline, CDR1 SQVTM and CDR2 ANQGSEA. The CDR3 DNA is TGCAGCGTACAAGCACGATTTGGTCACTCCGGGGAGCTGTTATTT. Amino acids: CSVQARFGHSGELLF.

A remark on this clonotype: The conserved final phenylalanine or tryptophan is absent from the CDR3, which likely points to a read error. The chain employs TRBV7-9 and TRBJ1-4; D ambiguous. V shed 5 bases and J shed 8 bases, with 12 bases lying between them. Germline values: CDR1 SEHNR, CDR2 FQNEAQ (reference sequence). This CDR3 has 13 amino acids. The CDR3 nucleotides are TGTGCCAGCAGCCCAGGAGAAGAGGAAAAACTGTTTTTA. Translating gives CASSPGEEEKLFL.

This chain uses TRBV20-1 with TRBJ2-7, with D maybe TRBD1 (6 bases). From germline, CDR1 is DFQATT and CDR2 SNEGSKA (reference sequence). V was trimmed by 0 bases and J by 3 bases, leaving 9 bases between them. This CDR3 comprises 13 residues. As DNA, the CDR3 is TGCAGTGCTAGAGATCAGGGGATCTACGAGCAGTACTTC. This translates into CSARDQGIYEQYF.

This clonotype showed up just a few times. The chain couples TRBV24-1 to TRBJ1-5, with D uncertain. Germline assignment: CDR1 KGHDR and CDR2 SFDVKD. With 3 bases removed from V and 7 bases from J, the gap between germline ends came to 15 bases. The CDR3 extends over 15 amino acids. CDR3 coding DNA: TGTGCCACCAGTGATCCCCGGACCCGAGGGCAGCCCCAGCATTTT. This gives the protein CATSDPRTRGQPQHF.

This clonotype has ten or more counts. The chain recombines TRBV30 with TRBJ2-1; 11 bases fit TRBD2. The CDR3 is made up of 13 amino acids. The V segment lost 0 bases and the J segment 9 bases; nucleotides outside the gene matches: 1. Germline CDR1 and CDR2: GTSNPN and SVGIG (reference sequence). CDR3 nucleotide sequence: TGTGCCTGGAGTGTACTAGCGGGAGTTGAGCAGTTCTTC. This codes for CAWSVLAGVEQFF.